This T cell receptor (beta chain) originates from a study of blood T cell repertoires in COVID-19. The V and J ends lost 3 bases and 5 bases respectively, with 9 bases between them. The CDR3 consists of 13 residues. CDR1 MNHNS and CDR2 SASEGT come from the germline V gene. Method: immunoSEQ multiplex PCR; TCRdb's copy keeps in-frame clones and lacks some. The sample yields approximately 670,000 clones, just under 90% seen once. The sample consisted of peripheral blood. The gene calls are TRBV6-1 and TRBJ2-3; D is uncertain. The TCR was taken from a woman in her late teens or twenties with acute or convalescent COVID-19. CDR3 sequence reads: CASSDDSQDTQYF. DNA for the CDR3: TGTGCCAGCAGTGACGACTCGCAAGATACGCAGTATTTT.